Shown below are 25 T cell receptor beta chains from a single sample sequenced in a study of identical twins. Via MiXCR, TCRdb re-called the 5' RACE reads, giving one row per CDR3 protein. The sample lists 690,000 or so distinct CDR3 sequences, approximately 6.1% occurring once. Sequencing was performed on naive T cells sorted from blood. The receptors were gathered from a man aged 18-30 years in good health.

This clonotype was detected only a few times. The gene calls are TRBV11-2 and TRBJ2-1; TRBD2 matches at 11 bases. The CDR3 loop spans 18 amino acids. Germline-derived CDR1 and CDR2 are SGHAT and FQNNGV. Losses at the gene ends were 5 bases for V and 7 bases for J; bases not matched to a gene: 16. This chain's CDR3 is CASSPRPSGRKKGNEQFF. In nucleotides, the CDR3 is TGTGCCAGCAGCCCCCGGCCTAGCGGGAGGAAGAAGGGAAATGAGCAGTTCTTC. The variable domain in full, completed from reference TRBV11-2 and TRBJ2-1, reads EAGVAQSPRYKIIEKRQSVAFWCNPISGHATLYWYQQILGQGPKLLIQFQNNGVVDDSQLPKDRFSAERLKGVDSTLKIQPAKLEDSAVYLCASSPRPSGRKKGNEQFFGPGTRLTVL.

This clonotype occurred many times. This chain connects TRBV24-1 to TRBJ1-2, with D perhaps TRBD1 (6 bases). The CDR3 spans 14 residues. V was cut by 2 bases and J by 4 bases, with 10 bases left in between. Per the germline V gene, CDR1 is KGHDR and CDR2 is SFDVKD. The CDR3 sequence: CATSDSGQGYGYTF. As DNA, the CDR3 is TGTGCCACCAGTGATTCGGGACAAGGCTATGGCTACACCTTC.

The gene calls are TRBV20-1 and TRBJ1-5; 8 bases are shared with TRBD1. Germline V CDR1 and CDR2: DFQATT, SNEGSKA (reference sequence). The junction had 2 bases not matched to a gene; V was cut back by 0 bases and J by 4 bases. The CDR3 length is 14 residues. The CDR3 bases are TGCAGTGCTAGAGAGAGGGACAGGAATCAGCCCCAGCATTTT. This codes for CSARERDRNQPQHF.

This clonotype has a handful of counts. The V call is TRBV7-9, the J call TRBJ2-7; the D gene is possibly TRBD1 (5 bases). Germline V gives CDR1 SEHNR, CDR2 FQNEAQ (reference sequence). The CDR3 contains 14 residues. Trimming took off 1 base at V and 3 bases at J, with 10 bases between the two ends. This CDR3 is CASSLGSGHYEQYF. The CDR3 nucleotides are TGTGCCAGCAGCTTAGGGTCAGGGCACTACGAGCAGTACTTC.

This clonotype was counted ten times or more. CDR3 DNA: TGTGCCAGCAGGCCGGGACAGGGGTTCGACGAGCAGTACTTC. This gives the protein CASRPGQGFDEQYF. This chain joins TRBV12-3 or TRBV12-4 and TRBJ2-7, with 10 bases that match TRBD1. V was clipped by 6 bases and J by 5 bases; unmatched bases: 7. This CDR3 spans 14 amino acids.

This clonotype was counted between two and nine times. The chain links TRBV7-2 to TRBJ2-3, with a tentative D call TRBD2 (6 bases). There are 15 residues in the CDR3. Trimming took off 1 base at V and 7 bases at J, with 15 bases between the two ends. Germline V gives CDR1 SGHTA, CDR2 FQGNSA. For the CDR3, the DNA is TGTGCCAGCAGCTTAGGGCCCGGGAGTGAGAATACGCAGTATTTT. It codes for CASSLGPGSENTQYF.

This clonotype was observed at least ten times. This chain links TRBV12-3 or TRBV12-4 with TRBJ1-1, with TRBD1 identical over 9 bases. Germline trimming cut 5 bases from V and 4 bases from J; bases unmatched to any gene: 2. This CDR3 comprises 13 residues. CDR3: CASSDRGGTEAFF. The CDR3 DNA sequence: TGTGCCAGCAGTGACAGGGGGGGCACTGAAGCTTTCTTT.

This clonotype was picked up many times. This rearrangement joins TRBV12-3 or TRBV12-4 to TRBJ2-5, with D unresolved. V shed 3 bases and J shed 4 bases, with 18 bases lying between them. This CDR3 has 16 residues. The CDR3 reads CASSLSRAVARETQYF. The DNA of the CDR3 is TGTGCCAGCAGTTTGAGTCGGGCTGTCGCAAGAGAGACCCAGTACTTC.

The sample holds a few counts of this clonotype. The CDR3 coding sequence is TGCAGTGCTAGAACTTGGGCAGGGATGGGGATTCGAGATGGCTACACCTTC. Translated: CSARTWAGMGIRDGYTF. This chain links TRBV20-1 with TRBJ1-2; D is possibly TRBD1 (5 bases). The germline V and J ends were trimmed by 2 bases and 6 bases, with 25 bases remaining between them. The CDR3 is made up of 17 amino acids. Germline CDR1 DFQATT, CDR2 SNEGSKA (reference sequence).

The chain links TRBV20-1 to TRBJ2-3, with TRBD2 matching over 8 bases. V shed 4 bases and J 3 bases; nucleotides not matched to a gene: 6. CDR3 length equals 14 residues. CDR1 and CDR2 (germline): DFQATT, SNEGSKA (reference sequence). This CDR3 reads CSATAAGVTDTQYF. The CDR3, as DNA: TGCAGTGCTACGGCAGCGGGAGTGACAGATACGCAGTATTTT.

This CDR3 reads CAICPGSQTQYF. CDR3 coding DNA: TGCGCCATTTGCCCGGGCAGTCAGACCCAGTACTTC. The chain joins TRBV5-1 to TRBJ2-5, with D uncertain. CDR1 is SGHRS, CDR2 YFSETQ, per germline. The germline V and J ends were trimmed by 9 bases and 6 bases, with 15 bases remaining between them. The CDR3 loop spans 12 amino acids.

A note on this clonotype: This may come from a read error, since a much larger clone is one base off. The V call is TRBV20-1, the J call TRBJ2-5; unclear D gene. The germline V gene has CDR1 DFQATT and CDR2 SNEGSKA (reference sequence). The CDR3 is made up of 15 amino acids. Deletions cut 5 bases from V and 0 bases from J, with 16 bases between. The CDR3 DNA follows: TGCAGTGCTCCAGTGGGGTTTGGGTACCAAGAGACCCAGTACTTC. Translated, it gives CSAPVGFGYQETQYF.

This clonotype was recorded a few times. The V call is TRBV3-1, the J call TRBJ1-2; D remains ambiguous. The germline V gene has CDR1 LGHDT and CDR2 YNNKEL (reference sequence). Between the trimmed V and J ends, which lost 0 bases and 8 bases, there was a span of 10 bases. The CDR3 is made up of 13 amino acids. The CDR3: CASSQDQTKGYTF. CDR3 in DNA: TGTGCCAGCAGCCAAGATCAGACTAAAGGCTACACCTTC.

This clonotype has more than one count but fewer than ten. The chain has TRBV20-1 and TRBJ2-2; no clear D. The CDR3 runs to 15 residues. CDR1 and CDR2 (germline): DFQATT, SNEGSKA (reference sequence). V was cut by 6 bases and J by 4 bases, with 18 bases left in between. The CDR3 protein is CSAQSLATITGELFF. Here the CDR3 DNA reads TGCAGTGCACAGAGTTTGGCAACCATCACCGGGGAGCTGTTTTTT.

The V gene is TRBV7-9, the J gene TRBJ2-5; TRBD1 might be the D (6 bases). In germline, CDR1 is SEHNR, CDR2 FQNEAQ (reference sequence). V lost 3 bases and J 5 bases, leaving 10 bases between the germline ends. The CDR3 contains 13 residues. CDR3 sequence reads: CASSFSGDETQYF. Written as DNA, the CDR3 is TGTGCCAGCAGCTTCTCAGGGGACGAGACCCAGTACTTC.

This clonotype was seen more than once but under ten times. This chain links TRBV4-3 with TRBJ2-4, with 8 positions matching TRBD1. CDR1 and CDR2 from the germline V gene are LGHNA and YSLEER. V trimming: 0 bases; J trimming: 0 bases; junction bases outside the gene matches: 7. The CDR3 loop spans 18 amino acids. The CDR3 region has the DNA TGCGCCAGCAGCCAAGACAGGGGGCCCCCATCAGCCAAAAACATTCAGTACTTC. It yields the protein CASSQDRGPPSAKNIQYF.

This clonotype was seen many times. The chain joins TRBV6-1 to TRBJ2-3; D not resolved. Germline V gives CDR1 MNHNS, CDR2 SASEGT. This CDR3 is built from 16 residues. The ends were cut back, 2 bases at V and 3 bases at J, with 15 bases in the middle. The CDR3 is CASSESVGPKTDTQYF. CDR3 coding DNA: TGTGCCAGCAGTGAATCAGTGGGCCCCAAGACAGATACGCAGTATTTT.

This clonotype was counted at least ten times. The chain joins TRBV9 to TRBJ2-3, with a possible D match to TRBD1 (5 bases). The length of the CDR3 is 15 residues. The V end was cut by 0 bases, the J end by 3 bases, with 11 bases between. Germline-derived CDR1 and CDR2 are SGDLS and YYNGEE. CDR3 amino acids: CASSVAHRPTDTQYF. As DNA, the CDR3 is TGTGCCAGCAGCGTAGCTCACAGGCCGACAGATACGCAGTATTTT.

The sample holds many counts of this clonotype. The CDR3 loop reads CASRTSGHYEQYF. CDR3 nucleotides: TGTGCCAGCCGGACTAGCGGACACTACGAGCAGTACTTC. This rearrangement joins TRBV27 to TRBJ2-7; TRBD2 agrees at 10 bases. CDR1 MNHEY and CDR2 SMNVEV come from the germline V gene (reference sequence). V gave up 8 bases and J gave up 3 bases; unmatched junction bases: 4. There are 13 residues in the CDR3.

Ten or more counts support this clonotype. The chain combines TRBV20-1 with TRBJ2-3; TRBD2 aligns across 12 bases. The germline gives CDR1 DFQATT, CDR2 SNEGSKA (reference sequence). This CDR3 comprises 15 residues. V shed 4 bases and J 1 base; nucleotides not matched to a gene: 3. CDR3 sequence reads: CSAIRLAGGTDTQYF. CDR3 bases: TGCAGTGCTATAAGACTAGCGGGGGGCACAGATACGCAGTATTTT.

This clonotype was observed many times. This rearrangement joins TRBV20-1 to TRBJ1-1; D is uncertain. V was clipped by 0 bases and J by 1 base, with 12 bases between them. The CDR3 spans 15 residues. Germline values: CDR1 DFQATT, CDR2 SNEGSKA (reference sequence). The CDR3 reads CSARDPLKGNTEAFF. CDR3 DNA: TGCAGTGCTAGAGATCCCTTGAAGGGGAACACTGAAGCTTTCTTT.

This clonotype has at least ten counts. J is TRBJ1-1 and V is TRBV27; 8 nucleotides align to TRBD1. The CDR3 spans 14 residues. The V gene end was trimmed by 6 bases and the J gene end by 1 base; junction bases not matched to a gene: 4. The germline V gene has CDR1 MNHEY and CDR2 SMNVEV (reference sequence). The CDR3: CASSRDRWNTEAFF. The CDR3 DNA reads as TGTGCCAGCAGCCGGGACAGGTGGAACACTGAAGCTTTCTTT.

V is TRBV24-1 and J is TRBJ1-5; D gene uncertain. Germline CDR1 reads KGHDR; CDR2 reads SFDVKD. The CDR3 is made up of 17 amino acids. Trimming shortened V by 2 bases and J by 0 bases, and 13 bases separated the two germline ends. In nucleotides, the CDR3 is TGTGCCACCAGTGATTCGACAAGAACTCATAGCAATCAGCCCCAGCATTTT. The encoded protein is CATSDSTRTHSNQPQHF.

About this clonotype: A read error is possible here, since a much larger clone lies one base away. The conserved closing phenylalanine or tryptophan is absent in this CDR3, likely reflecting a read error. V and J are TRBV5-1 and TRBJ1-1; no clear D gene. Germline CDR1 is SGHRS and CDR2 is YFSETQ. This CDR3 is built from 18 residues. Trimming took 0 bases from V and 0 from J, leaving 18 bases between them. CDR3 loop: CASSLAIGHGVMNTEAFC. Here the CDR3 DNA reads TGCGCCAGCAGCTTGGCCATTGGCCACGGGGTCATGAACACTGAAGCTTTCTGT.

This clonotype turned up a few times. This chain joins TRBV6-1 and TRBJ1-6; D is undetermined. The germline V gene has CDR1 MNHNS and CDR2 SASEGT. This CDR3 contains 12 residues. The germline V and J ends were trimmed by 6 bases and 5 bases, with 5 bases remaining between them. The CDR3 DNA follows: TGTGCCAGCAGGAGGGATAATTCACCCCTCCACTTT. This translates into CASRRDNSPLHF.